This T cell receptor (beta chain) is drawn from a study of blood T cell repertoires in COVID-19. Study at large: Material from acute and convalescent COVID-19 was sourced from the United States, Italy and Spain. From T cells, B-cell-depleted T cells, or PBMCs came the material, which was cDNA or gDNA.

There are 16 residues in the CDR3. Germline CDR1 is SGHRS and CDR2 is YFSETQ. V shed 0 bases and J shed 0 bases, with 12 bases lying between them. Sequenced by immunoSEQ multiplex PCR; TCRdb stores in-frame clones only, minus some. The sample includes about 300,000 clones, approximately 89% of them seen just once. Participants were aged about 18 to 90 years, lived in roughly 25 US areas, and enrolled virtually. Sequenced sample: PBMCs or T cells enriched from blood (not recorded which). This chain joins TRBV5-1 and TRBJ1-1, with D uncertain. This receptor was taken from a woman between 45 and 65 years old who had been exposed to COVID-19. The DNA of the CDR3 is TGCGCCAGCAGCTTGGTAACCGGGAGGGTGAACACTGAAGCTTTCTTT. This encodes CASSLVTGRVNTEAFF.